This T cell receptor beta chain was captured in a study of blood T cell repertoires in COVID-19. The wider study: From the United States, Italy and Spain came samples of acute and convalescent COVID-19. PBMCs, B-cell-depleted T cells, or T cells provided the cDNA or gDNA that made up the material.

Per the original data handling: Nucleated cell number was recorded as an estimate derived from reference gene primer amplification. Assay: immunoSEQ multiplex PCR; the TCRdb copy retains only in-frame clones and omits some. From that table come the V and J calls and clone size; the DNA was used to work out D and trimming. The sample lists some 22,000 clones, 85% to 90% occurring once. CDR1 is LNHNV and CDR2 is YYDKDF in the germline V gene (reference sequence). Unmatched junction bases numbered 8, after V lost 0 bases and J lost 7 bases. CDR3 length equals 17 residues. Patients at the Seattle site were enrolled during active infection and followed longitudinally.

This TCR was sampled from a man in his sixties or seventies with COVID-19, enrolled during active disease. V is TRBV15 and J is TRBJ2-1, with 11 bases lining up with TRBD2. The sequenced material came from peripheral blood. The CDR3 DNA follows: TGTGCCACCAGCAGAGATGCTAGCGGGAGGCGGGGGAATGAGCAGTTCTTC. It translates to CATSRDASGRRGNEQFF.